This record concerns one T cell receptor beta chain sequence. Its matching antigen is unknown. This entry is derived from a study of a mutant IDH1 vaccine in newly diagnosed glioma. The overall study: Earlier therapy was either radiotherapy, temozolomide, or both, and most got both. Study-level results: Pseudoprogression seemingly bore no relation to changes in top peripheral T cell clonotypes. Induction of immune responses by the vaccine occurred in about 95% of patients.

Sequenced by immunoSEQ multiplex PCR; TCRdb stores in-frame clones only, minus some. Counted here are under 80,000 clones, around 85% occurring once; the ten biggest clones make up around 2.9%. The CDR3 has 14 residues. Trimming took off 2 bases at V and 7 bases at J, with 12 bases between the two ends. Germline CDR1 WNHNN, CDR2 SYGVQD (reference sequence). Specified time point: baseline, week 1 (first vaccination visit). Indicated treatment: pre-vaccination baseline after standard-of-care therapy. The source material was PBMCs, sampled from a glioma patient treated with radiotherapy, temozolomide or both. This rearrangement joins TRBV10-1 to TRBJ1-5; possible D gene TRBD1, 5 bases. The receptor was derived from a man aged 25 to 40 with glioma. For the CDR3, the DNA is TGCGCCAGCAGTGAGACAGGAGCAGGGCAGCCCCAGCATTTT. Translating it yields CASSETGAGQPQHF.